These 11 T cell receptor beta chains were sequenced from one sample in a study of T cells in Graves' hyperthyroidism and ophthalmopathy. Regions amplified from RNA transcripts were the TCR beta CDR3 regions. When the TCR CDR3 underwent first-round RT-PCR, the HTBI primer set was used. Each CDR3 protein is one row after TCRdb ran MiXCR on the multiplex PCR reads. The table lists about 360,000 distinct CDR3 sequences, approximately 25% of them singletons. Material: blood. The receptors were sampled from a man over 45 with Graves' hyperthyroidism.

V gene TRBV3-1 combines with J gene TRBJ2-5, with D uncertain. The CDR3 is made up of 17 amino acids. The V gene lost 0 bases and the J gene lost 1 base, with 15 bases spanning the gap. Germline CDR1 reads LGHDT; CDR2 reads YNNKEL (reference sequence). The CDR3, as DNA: TGTGCCAGCAGCCAAGACCGATTTACCAGTCCCCAAGAGACCCAGTACTTC. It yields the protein CASSQDRFTSPQETQYF.

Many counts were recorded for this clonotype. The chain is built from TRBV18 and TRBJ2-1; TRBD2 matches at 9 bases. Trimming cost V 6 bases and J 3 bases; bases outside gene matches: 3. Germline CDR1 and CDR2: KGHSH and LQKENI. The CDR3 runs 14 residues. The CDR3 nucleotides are TGTGCCAGCTCCATAGCGGGGGTCTACAATGAGCAGTTCTTC. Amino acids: CASSIAGVYNEQFF.

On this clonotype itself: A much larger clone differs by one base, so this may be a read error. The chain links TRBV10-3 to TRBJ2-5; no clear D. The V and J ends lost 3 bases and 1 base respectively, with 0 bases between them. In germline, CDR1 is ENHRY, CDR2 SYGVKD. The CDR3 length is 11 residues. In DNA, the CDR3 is TGTGCCATCAGTGACCAAGAGACCCAGTACTTC. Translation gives CAISDQETQYF.

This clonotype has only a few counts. CDR3 protein: CASSYVDGFYEQYF. In nucleotides, the CDR3 is TGTGCCAGCAGTTACGTCGACGGTTTCTACGAGCAGTACTTC. This chain connects TRBV6-5 to TRBJ2-7; D not resolved. Germline V gene sequence: CDR1 MNHEY, CDR2 SVGAGI. Trimming stripped 2 bases from V and 3 bases from J, with 11 bases between. This CDR3 has 14 amino acids.

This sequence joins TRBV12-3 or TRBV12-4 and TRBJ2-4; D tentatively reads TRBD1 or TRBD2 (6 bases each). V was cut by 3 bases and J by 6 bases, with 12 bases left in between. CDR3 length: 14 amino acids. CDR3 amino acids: CASSFGGSANIQYF. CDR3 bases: TGTGCCAGCAGTTTCGGGGGCTCGGCAAACATTCAGTACTTC.

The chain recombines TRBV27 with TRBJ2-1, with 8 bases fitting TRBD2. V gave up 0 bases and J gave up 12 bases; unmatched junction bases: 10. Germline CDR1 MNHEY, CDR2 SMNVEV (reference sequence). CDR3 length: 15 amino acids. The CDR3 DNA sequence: TGTGCCAGCAGTTTATCGATAGCGGGGTCGGAAGGGCAGTTCTTC. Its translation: CASSLSIAGSEGQFF.

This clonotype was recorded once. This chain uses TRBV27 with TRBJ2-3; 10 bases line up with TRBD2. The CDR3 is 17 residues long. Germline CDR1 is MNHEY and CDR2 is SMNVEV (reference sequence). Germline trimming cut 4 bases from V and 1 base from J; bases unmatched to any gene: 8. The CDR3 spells CASSSSSLAGGTDTQYF. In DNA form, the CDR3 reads TGTGCCAGCAGTTCGAGCAGCCTAGCGGGGGGCACAGATACGCAGTATTTT.

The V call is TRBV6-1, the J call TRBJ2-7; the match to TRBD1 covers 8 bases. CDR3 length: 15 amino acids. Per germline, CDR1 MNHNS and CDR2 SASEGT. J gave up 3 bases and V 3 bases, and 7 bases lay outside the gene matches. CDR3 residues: CASSDYGTGFYEQYF. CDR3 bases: TGTGCCAGCAGTGACTACGGGACAGGTTTCTACGAGCAGTACTTC.

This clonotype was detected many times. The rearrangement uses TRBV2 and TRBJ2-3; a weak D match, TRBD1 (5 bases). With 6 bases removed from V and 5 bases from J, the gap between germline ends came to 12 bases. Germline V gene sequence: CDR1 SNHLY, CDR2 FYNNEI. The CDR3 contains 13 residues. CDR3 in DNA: TGTGCCAGCAGGGTCCAGGGTAAAGATACGCAGTATTTT. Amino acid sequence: CASRVQGKDTQYF.

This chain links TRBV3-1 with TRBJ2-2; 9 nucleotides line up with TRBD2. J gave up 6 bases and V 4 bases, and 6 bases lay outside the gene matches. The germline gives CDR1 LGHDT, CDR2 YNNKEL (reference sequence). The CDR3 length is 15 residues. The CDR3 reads CASSPGTSPAGELFF. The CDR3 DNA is TGTGCCAGCAGCCCGGGGACTAGCCCGGCCGGGGAGCTGTTTTTT.

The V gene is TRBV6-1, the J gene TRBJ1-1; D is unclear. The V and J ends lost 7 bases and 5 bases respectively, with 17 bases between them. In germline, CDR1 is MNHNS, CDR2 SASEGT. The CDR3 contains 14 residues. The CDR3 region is CASKGSTLSTEAFF. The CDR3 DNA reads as TGTGCCAGCAAAGGTTCGACTCTTTCGACTGAAGCTTTCTTT.